Listed here are 20 T cell receptor beta chains from one sample, sequenced in a study of response to subunit inactivated influenza vaccine. TCRdb reanalysed the RT-PCR reads using MiXCR and keeps one entry per CDR3 protein. Of approximately 530,000 distinct CDR3 sequences detected, 10% to 15% appear once; the ten largest clones hold around 12%. The sequencing here drew on PBMCs from blood, taken 45 days after vaccination. The receptors stem from a man aged 45-60 years who received an inactivated influenza vaccine.

This clonotype was picked up many times. The rearrangement links TRBV5-1 to TRBJ1-6; D is unresolved. V was clipped by 1 base and J by 9 bases, with 14 bases between them. The CDR3 runs to 15 residues. Germline CDR1 SGHRS, CDR2 YFSETQ. CDR3 sequence (DNA): TGCGCCAGCAGCTTGTATCAGGATCCTTCTTCACCCCTCCACTTT. Encoded protein: CASSLYQDPSSPLHF.

This clonotype turned up a few times. The V and J genes are TRBV7-9 and TRBJ2-1, with D perhaps matching TRBD1 (6 bases). Trimming removed 5 bases at V and 5 bases at J, with 16 bases between. Germline assignment: CDR1 SEHNR and CDR2 FQNEAQ (reference sequence). CDR3 length equals 15 residues. CDR3 region: CASSPAWTDNNEQFF. DNA for the CDR3: TGTGCCAGCAGCCCGGCGTGGACAGATAACAATGAGCAGTTCTTC.

This clonotype was observed many times. The rearrangement uses TRBV28 and TRBJ2-7, with 8 bases lining up with TRBD1. V lost 3 bases, J lost 2 bases, and 0 bases stayed unmatched. CDR3 length: 13 residues. The V gene's germline CDR1 is MDHEN and CDR2 SYDVKM. The CDR3 region is CASSLTGAYEQYF. As DNA, the CDR3 is TGTGCCAGCAGTTTGACAGGGGCCTACGAGCAGTACTTC.

This clonotype was recorded a few times. This chain connects TRBV5-1 to TRBJ2-2; 7 bases are a match to TRBD2. This CDR3 region has 15 residues. CDR1 is SGHRS, CDR2 YFSETQ, per germline. Losses at the gene ends were 0 bases for V and 4 bases for J; bases not matched to a gene: 3. The CDR3: CASSLVGGTTGELFF. The CDR3 bases are TGCGCCAGCAGCTTGGTGGGGGGGACCACCGGGGAGCTGTTTTTT.

This clonotype was counted at least ten times. The chain combines TRBV20-1 with TRBJ2-1; TRBD2 matches at 12 bases. The V and J ends lost 6 bases and 5 bases, in that order; junction bases with no gene match: 17. In germline, CDR1 is DFQATT, CDR2 SNEGSKA (reference sequence). The CDR3 loop spans 18 amino acids. DNA for the CDR3: TGCAGTGCCCAAGGATGGACTAGCGGGAAGGTCTTGAACAATGAGCAGTTCTTC. Residues: CSAQGWTSGKVLNNEQFF.

The rearrangement joins TRBV7-8 to TRBJ2-7; maybe TRBD2 (6 bases). The germline V and J ends were trimmed by 1 base and 3 bases, with 10 bases remaining between them. Per the germline V gene, CDR1 is SGHVS and CDR2 is FQNEAQ. The CDR3 extends over 14 amino acids. The CDR3 DNA follows: TGTGCCAGCAGCTTAGGGGGGGTCCTCTACGAGCAGTACTTC. This gives the protein CASSLGGVLYEQYF. Combining the CDR3 with reference TRBV7-8 and TRBJ2-7 gives the whole variable domain GAGVSQSPRYKVAKRGQDVALRCDPISGHVSLFWYQQALGQGPEFLTYFQNEAQLDKSGLPSDRFFAERPEGSVSTLKIQRTQQEDSAVYLCASSLGGVLYEQYFGPGTRLTVT.

A few counts support this clonotype. This chain joins TRBV12-3 or TRBV12-4 and TRBJ1-6; 7 bases agree with TRBD1. Trimming removed 3 bases from V and 9 bases from J; junction bases left unmatched: 5. The CDR3 is 14 residues long. For the CDR3, the DNA is TGTGCCAGCAGTTTCGGCCAGGGGGGTTCACCCCTCCACTTT. This encodes CASSFGQGGSPLHF.

The chain combines TRBV4-2 with TRBJ2-5; D may be TRBD2 (5 bases). Germline CDR1 and CDR2: LGHNA and YNFKEQ. CDR3 length equals 17 residues. With 4 bases removed from V and 2 bases from J, the gap between germline ends came to 20 bases. CDR3 protein: CASSPSSAAEQQETQYF. Here the CDR3 DNA reads TGTGCCAGCAGCCCCTCGAGCGCAGCGGAGCAGCAAGAGACCCAGTACTTC.

The chain carries TRBV24-1 and TRBJ2-3; D is unclear. V lost 4 bases and J lost 5, with 9 bases in between. The CDR3 consists of 13 residues. Germline CDR1 is KGHDR and CDR2 is SFDVKD. The CDR3 bases are TGTGCCACCAGTGACCCCCCCGGAGATACGCAGTATTTT. The encoded protein is CATSDPPGDTQYF.

This clonotype turned up a few times. The chain carries TRBV5-1 and TRBJ2-3; D unclear. CDR3 length: 14 residues. The V and J ends lost 0 bases and 4 bases respectively, with 9 bases between them. The germline V gene has CDR1 SGHRS and CDR2 YFSETQ. The CDR3 region is CASSLAPRADTQYF. The CDR3 DNA reads TGCGCCAGCAGCTTGGCCCCCAGAGCAGATACGCAGTATTTT.

This sequence joins TRBV15 and TRBJ2-2; weak D call: TRBD1 (6 bases). Trimming shortened V by 2 bases and J by 0 bases, and 22 bases separated the two germline ends. The V gene's germline CDR1 is LNHNV and CDR2 YYDKDF (reference sequence). This CDR3 has 20 amino acids. CDR3 nucleotides: TGTGCCACCAGCAGAAGAGGGTGGCGGACAGAATTTCCGAACACCGGGGAGCTGTTTTTT. Its translation is CATSRRGWRTEFPNTGELFF. The whole variable domain, remainder taken from reference TRBV15 and TRBJ2-2, is DAMVIQNPRYQVTQFGKPVTLSCSQTLNHNVMYWYQQKSSQAPKLLFHYYDKDFNNEADTPDNFQSRRPNTSFCFLDIRSPGLGDTAMYLCATSRRGWRTEFPNTGELFFGEGSRLTVL.

V and J are TRBV7-2 and TRBJ2-2; D is tentatively TRBD1 or TRBD2 (5 bases each). This CDR3 has 15 amino acids. V lost 1 base to trimming and J lost 5 bases, with 11 bases between them. Germline V gene sequence: CDR1 SGHTA, CDR2 FQGNSA. This CDR3 is CASSLGGVRTGELFF. The CDR3 DNA is TGTGCCAGCAGCTTAGGAGGGGTTCGAACCGGGGAGCTGTTTTTT.

The chain is built from TRBV9 and TRBJ2-1; 7 nucleotides match TRBD1. With V trimmed by 2 bases and J by 6 bases, 11 bases remained unmatched. Germline CDR1 and CDR2: SGDLS and YYNGEE. The CDR3 runs 16 residues. DNA of the CDR3: TGTGCCAGCAGCGTCGACACAGGGGCGGGTTCCAATGAGCAGTTCTTC. This sequence encodes CASSVDTGAGSNEQFF. The whole variable domain, remainder taken from reference TRBV9 and TRBJ2-1, is DSGVTQTPKHLITATGQRVTLRCSPRSGDLSVYWYQQSLDQGLQFLIQYYNGEERAKGNILERFSAQQFPDLHSELNLSSLELGDSALYFCASSVDTGAGSNEQFFGPGTRLTVL.

There are a few counts of this clonotype. The chain combines TRBV7-2 with TRBJ1-3, with TRBD1 matching 7 bases. Germline CDR1 and CDR2: SGHTA and FQGNSA. The CDR3 contains 16 residues. V was pared by 5 bases and J by 4 bases, with 11 bases of the junction left unmatched. The CDR3 sequence: CASSPSRGKTGNTIYF. CDR3 bases: TGTGCCAGCAGCCCCAGCAGGGGGAAGACGGGAAACACCATATATTTT. Drawing the rest from reference TRBV7-2 and TRBJ1-3, the complete variable domain is GAGVSQSPSNKVTEKGKDVELRCDPISGHTALYWYRQSLGQGLEFLIYFQGNSAPDKSGLPSDRFSAERTGGSVSTLTIQRTQQEDSAVYLCASSPSRGKTGNTIYFGEGSWLTVV.

The chain has TRBV20-1 and TRBJ2-5; 7 bases line up with TRBD2. Germline trimming cut 4 bases from V and 2 bases from J; bases unmatched to any gene: 7. This CDR3 contains 14 residues. Germline assignment: CDR1 DFQATT and CDR2 SNEGSKA (reference sequence). The CDR3 here is CSATGTTRQETQYF. The CDR3 DNA is TGCAGTGCTACAGGGACTACCCGACAAGAGACCCAGTACTTC.

This clonotype was seen ten or more times. V is TRBV25-1 and J is TRBJ2-7; 11 nucleotides line up with TRBD2. CDR3 length: 15 amino acids. The V segment lost 5 bases and the J segment 6 bases; nucleotides outside the gene matches: 9. Germline assignment: CDR1 MGHDK and CDR2 SYGVNS. Here the CDR3 DNA reads TGTGCCAGCAGTCGGTCCGGGACTAGCGGTTCCGAGCAGTACTTC. It yields the protein CASSRSGTSGSEQYF.

This clonotype was counted only a few times. The chain has TRBV7-9 and TRBJ1-1, with no clear D. CDR1 and CDR2 (germline): SEHNR, FQNEAQ (reference sequence). V was cut by 1 base and J by 1 base, with 7 bases left in between. The CDR3 has 14 residues. The CDR3 region has the DNA TGTGCCAGCAGCTTAGTTCCGAAGAACACTGAAGCTTTCTTT. This gives the protein CASSLVPKNTEAFF.

This clonotype has only a few counts. CDR3 bases: TGCAGTGCTAGGGCGACAGCATACTCGGGAGAGACCCAGTACTTC. Translated: CSARATAYSGETQYF. J is TRBJ2-5 and V is TRBV20-1, with D tentatively TRBD1 (5 bases). The CDR3 covers 15 residues. Looked up from germline, CDR1 is DFQATT and CDR2 is SNEGSKA (reference sequence). Trimming left V 3 bases short and J 4 bases short, with 18 bases between.

There are a few counts of this clonotype. The chain couples TRBV7-9 to TRBJ1-5; a possible D gene is TRBD1 (5 bases). Germline V gene lookup returns CDR1 SEHNR and CDR2 FQNEAQ (reference sequence). Between the trimmed V and J ends, which lost 3 bases and 3 bases, there was a span of 9 bases. This CDR3 region has 14 residues. The CDR3 DNA is TGTGCCAGCAGCTTTGGGGGGTACAATCAGCCCCAGCATTTT. It encodes CASSFGGYNQPQHF.

This clonotype was seen ten or more times. The chain has TRBV10-1 and TRBJ2-7; D is undetermined. The CDR3 runs 12 residues. Germline assignment: CDR1 WNHNN and CDR2 SYGVQD (reference sequence). V dropped 3 bases and J dropped 0 bases, with 3 bases sitting between them. Here the CDR3 reads CASSDTSYEQYF. The CDR3 nucleotides are TGCGCCAGCAGTGACACCTCCTACGAGCAGTACTTC.